The 10 T cell receptor beta chains below were found in one sample sequenced in a study of T cell repertoires in ileal Crohn's disease. Clones were sequenced by immunoSEQ multiplex PCR, and TCRdb holds only the in-frame ones, with some missing. Counted here are approximately 10,000 clones, 79% occurring once; the ten biggest clones make up approximately 6.9%. Time point described: neoterminal ileum biopsy at postoperative endoscopy, about 6 months after surgery. Material: ileal tissue. The receptors stem from an adult with Crohn's disease.

CDR3 loop: CASSLRGGGGGSYNEQFF. The DNA for the CDR3 is TGTGCCAGCAGCTTGAGAGGCGGGGGGGGTGGGTCCTACAATGAGCAGTTCTTC. J is TRBJ2-1 and V is TRBV5-4; 9 bases match TRBD2. The CDR3 spans 18 residues. Germline CDR1 is SGHNT and CDR2 is YYREEE (reference sequence). V shed 1 base, J shed 1 base, and the junction held 9 bases outside the gene matches.

V is TRBV29-1 and J is TRBJ1-2; a possible D gene is TRBD1 (5 bases). Germline values: CDR1 SQVTM, CDR2 ANQGSEA. This CDR3 has 14 amino acids. V shed 7 bases and J shed 5 bases, with 20 bases lying between them. DNA for the CDR3: TGCAGCGCCCGGGGGGACGGGACGCGATATGGCTACACCTTC. Amino acids: CSARGDGTRYGYTF.

The chain links TRBV7-2 to TRBJ2-3; possible D gene TRBD1, 5 bases. The CDR3 spans 16 residues. Trimming pared 0 bases from V and 2 bases from J, leaving 12 bases between. The V gene's germline CDR1 is SGHTA and CDR2 FQGNSA. The CDR3 region is CASSLARALITDTQYF. The CDR3 DNA follows: TGTGCCAGCAGCTTAGCCAGGGCTCTAATCACAGATACGCAGTATTTT.

The V and J genes are TRBV30 and TRBJ1-5; 7 positions agree with TRBD1. J gave up 2 bases and V 0 bases, and 7 bases lay outside the gene matches. This CDR3 has 16 amino acids. Per germline, CDR1 GTSNPN and CDR2 SVGIG (reference sequence). Here the CDR3 DNA reads TGTGCCTGGAGTGTACGGGGGACAGTGGGCAATCAGCCCCAGCATTTT. It codes for CAWSVRGTVGNQPQHF.

The chain is built from TRBV2 and TRBJ1-3, with D unclear. The germline CDR1 and CDR2 sequences are SNHLY and FYNNEI. Between the trimmed V and J ends, which lost 7 bases and 0 bases, there was a span of 10 bases. The CDR3 contains 14 residues. The CDR3 nucleotides read TGTGCCAGCACCATAGAGCGCTCTGGAAACACCATATATTTT. Translation gives CASTIERSGNTIYF. The variable domain in full, with the rest retrieved from reference TRBV2 and TRBJ1-3, is EPEVTQTPSHQVTQMGQEVILRCVPISNHLYFYWYRQILGQKVEFLVSFYNNEISEKSEIFDDQFSVERPDGSNFTLKIRSTKLEDSAMYFCASTIERSGNTIYFGEGSWLTVV.

This rearrangement joins TRBV19 to TRBJ1-2; 10 bases align to TRBD1. V gave up 8 bases and J gave up 2 bases; unmatched junction bases: 8. From germline, CDR1 is LNHDA and CDR2 SQIVND (reference sequence). The CDR3 sequence is 15 residues long. CDR3 amino acids: CASGMGGQGNYGYTF. CDR3 nucleotides: TGTGCCAGTGGAATGGGGGGACAGGGGAACTATGGCTACACCTTC.

This chain uses TRBV4-2 with TRBJ2-5; D remains unclear. Germline V CDR1 and CDR2: LGHNA, YNFKEQ. CDR3 size: 15 residues. V gave up 0 bases and J gave up 4 bases, with 12 bases separating them. CDR3 protein: CASSQESQAGETQYF. The CDR3 nucleotides read TGTGCCAGCAGCCAAGAAAGTCAGGCCGGAGAGACCCAGTACTTC.

V gene TRBV5-1 combines with J gene TRBJ1-6; 9 positions agree with TRBD1. This CDR3 comprises 14 residues. The V segment lost 4 bases and the J segment 7 bases; nucleotides outside the gene matches: 3. The germline V gene has CDR1 SGHRS and CDR2 YFSETQ. Here the CDR3 reads CASSTGTGNSPLHF. Here the CDR3 DNA reads TGCGCCAGCAGCACGGGGACAGGGAATTCACCCCTCCACTTT.

This clone occurred once. The chain employs TRBV11-2 and TRBJ1-1, with D uncertain. The CDR3 consists of 15 residues. The V end was cut by 3 bases, the J end by 1 base, with 12 bases between. Per the germline V gene, CDR1 is SGHAT and CDR2 is FQNNGV. CDR3 protein: CASSFFPGTNTEAFF. The CDR3 DNA follows: TGTGCCAGCAGCTTTTTCCCAGGAACGAACACTGAAGCTTTCTTT.

The chain combines TRBV5-1 with TRBJ2-3, with 8 bases lining up with TRBD1. With V trimmed by 6 bases and J by 9 bases, 6 bases remained unmatched. The CDR3 loop spans 12 amino acids. From germline, CDR1 is SGHRS and CDR2 YFSETQ. The CDR3 reads CASNSGQATQYF. The CDR3 DNA follows: TGCGCCAGCAACTCGGGACAGGCCACGCAGTATTTT. Looking up the rest from reference TRBV5-1 and TRBJ2-3 gives the full variable domain: KAGVTQTPRYLIKTRGQQVTLSCSPISGHRSVSWYQQTPGQGLQFLFEYFSETQRNKGNFPGRFSGRQFSNSRSEMNVSTLELGDSALYLCASNSGQATQYFGPGTRLTVL.